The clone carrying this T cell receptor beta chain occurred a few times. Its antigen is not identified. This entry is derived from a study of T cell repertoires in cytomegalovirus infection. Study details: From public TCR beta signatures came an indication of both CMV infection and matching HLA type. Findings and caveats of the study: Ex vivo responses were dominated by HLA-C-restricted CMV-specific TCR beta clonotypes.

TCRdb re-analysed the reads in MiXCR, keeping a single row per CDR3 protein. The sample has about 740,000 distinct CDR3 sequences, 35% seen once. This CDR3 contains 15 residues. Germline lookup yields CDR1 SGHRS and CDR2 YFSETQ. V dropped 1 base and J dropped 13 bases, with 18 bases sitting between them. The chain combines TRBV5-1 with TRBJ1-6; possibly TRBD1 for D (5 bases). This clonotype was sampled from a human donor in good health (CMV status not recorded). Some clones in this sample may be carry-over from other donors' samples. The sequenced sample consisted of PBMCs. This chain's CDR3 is CASSLSGQGEIPLHF. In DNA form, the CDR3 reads TGCGCCAGCAGCTTGTCGGGTCAGGGCGAGATTCCCCTCCACTTT.